The 29 T cell receptor beta chains listed next were all sequenced from one sample in a study of early T cells in non-severe SARS-CoV-2 infection. MiXCR, applied by TCRdb to the 5' RACE reads, yields one record per CDR3 protein. The data show about 66,000 distinct CDR3 sequences, with roughly 10% seen just once and 3% to 3.5% held by the top ten. Input material: whole blood. Receptors originate from an adult who was a healthcare worker with PCR-confirmed SARS-CoV-2 infection or an uninfected control (not recorded which).

The chain has TRBV29-1 and TRBJ2-3; TRBD2 is a possible D gene (5 bases). The length of the CDR3 is 13 residues. Trimming cost V 7 bases and J 1 base, with 12 bases left between them. Germline assignment: CDR1 SQVTM and CDR2 ANQGSEA. The chain's CDR3 is CSADTGGTDTQYF. DNA of the CDR3: TGCAGCGCCGACACCGGGGGCACAGATACGCAGTATTTT.

This clonotype was detected ten times or more. The chain joins TRBV29-1 to TRBJ2-2; no reliable D call. Germline CDR1 SQVTM, CDR2 ANQGSEA. The CDR3 is 12 amino acids. The V end lost 7 bases, the J end lost 4 bases, and 10 bases lay between the germline ends. The CDR3 DNA follows: TGCAGCGCGGACGGAGCCACCGGGGAGCTGTTTTTT. It specifies CSADGATGELFF.

This clonotype was detected a few times. The gene calls are TRBV18 and TRBJ2-1; D not resolved. In germline, CDR1 is KGHSH, CDR2 LQKENI. This CDR3 has 14 residues. Trimming removed 3 bases from V and 0 bases from J, with 6 bases in between. The CDR3 sequence is CASSPIRSYNEQFF. The CDR3 DNA is TGTGCCAGCTCACCCATACGCTCCTACAATGAGCAGTTCTTC.

This clonotype was seen ten or more times. CDR3 in DNA: TGCGCCAGCAGTGTCGTCGGCAACTACGAGCAGTACTTC. Protein sequence: CASSVVGNYEQYF. V usage is TRBV5-1 and J usage is TRBJ2-7; D remains unclear. The germline CDR1 and CDR2 sequences are SGHRS and YFSETQ. V was shortened by 5 bases and J by 3 bases, with 12 bases between the two germline ends. CDR3 length: 13 amino acids.

There are many counts of this clonotype. The chain employs TRBV28 and TRBJ2-3, with D tentatively TRBD1 (6 bases). Germline CDR1 MDHEN, CDR2 SYDVKM. V dropped 2 bases and J dropped 2 bases, with 11 bases sitting between them. The CDR3 sequence is 15 residues long. The CDR3 bases are TGTGCCAGCAGTTTACGGGACATCCTCACAGATACGCAGTATTTT. This gives the protein CASSLRDILTDTQYF.

This clonotype was detected only a few times. The chain is built from TRBV28 and TRBJ2-3; D possibly corresponds to TRBD2 (5 bases). The CDR3 spans 15 residues. Germline CDR1 and CDR2: MDHEN and SYDVKM. V dropped 6 bases and J dropped 2 bases, with 15 bases sitting between them. DNA of the CDR3: TGTGCCAGCAGAAAAAGCGGAGTCACCACAGATACGCAGTATTTT. This codes for CASRKSGVTTDTQYF.

This clonotype was observed at least ten times. This chain links TRBV29-1 with TRBJ2-5, with 9 bases fitting TRBD1. This CDR3 comprises 13 residues. V lost 6 bases, J lost 4 bases, and 6 bases stayed unmatched. CDR1 SQVTM and CDR2 ANQGSEA come from the germline V gene. CDR3 in DNA: TGCAGCGTAGGACAGGGGAATCGAGAGACCCAGTACTTC. This codes for CSVGQGNRETQYF.

This clonotype was seen repeatedly, ten times or more. The V gene is TRBV7-6, the J gene TRBJ1-1; the D gene is possibly TRBD1 (6 bases). Germline values: CDR1 SGHVS, CDR2 FNYEAQ. This CDR3 comprises 14 residues. Between the trimmed V and J ends, which lost 10 bases and 1 base, there was a span of 16 bases. The CDR3 coding sequence is TGTGCCACCACCGTACCGGGACAGAACACTGAAGCTTTCTTT. Translating gives CATTVPGQNTEAFF.

This clonotype was seen a handful of times. This chain uses TRBV6-2 or TRBV6-3 with TRBJ2-2; D may be TRBD2 (6 bases). The CDR3 length is 16 residues. V was shortened by 2 bases and J by 2 bases, with 12 bases between the two germline ends. Germline CDR1 is MNHEY and CDR2 is SVGEGT. The CDR3 DNA is TGTGCCAGCAGTTACGGTAGCGGTTCAAACACCGGGGAGCTGTTTTTT. Translation: CASSYGSGSNTGELFF.

The chain is built from TRBV6-5 and TRBJ2-3; TRBD2 is a possible D gene (5 bases). The CDR3 contains 16 residues. V was cut by 5 bases and J by 1 base, with 16 bases left in between. Germline V gene data show CDR1 as MNHEY and CDR2 as SVGAGI. The CDR3 DNA is TGTGCCAGCAGTGCTGGACCTAGCTGGGGCACAGATACGCAGTATTTT. It yields the protein CASSAGPSWGTDTQYF.

This clonotype was seen ten or more times. V gene TRBV10-3 combines with J gene TRBJ2-2, with TRBD2 matching over 7 bases. The CDR3 has 14 amino acids. After removal of 3 bases from V and 6 bases from J, the junction contained 4 bases not matched to a gene. Germline CDR1 and CDR2: ENHRY and SYGVKD. The CDR3 region is CAISEGLVPGELFF. In DNA form, the CDR3 reads TGTGCCATCAGTGAAGGACTAGTTCCCGGGGAGCTGTTTTTT.

This clonotype was recorded at least ten times. The chain uses TRBV19 and TRBJ2-1; 11 positions agree with TRBD2. V dropped 3 bases and J dropped 5; count of bases not matched to a gene: 3. The CDR3 has 15 amino acids. Per germline, CDR1 LNHDA and CDR2 SQIVND (reference sequence). CDR3 in amino acids: CASSISGRAHNEQFF. The CDR3, as DNA: TGTGCCAGTAGTATTAGCGGGAGGGCCCACAATGAGCAGTTCTTC.

The chain has TRBV11-2 and TRBJ2-7; D is perhaps TRBD2 (6 bases). Germline V gene data show CDR1 as SGHAT and CDR2 as FQNNGV. Trimming left V 0 bases short and J 7 bases short, with 13 bases between. The CDR3 has 14 amino acids. CDR3 region: CASSLDRDLGEQYF. CDR3 nucleotides: TGTGCCAGCAGCTTAGATCGGGACTTGGGGGAGCAGTACTTC.

This clonotype was seen ten or more times. CDR3 in amino acids: CASSPPTGLSGNTIYF. The CDR3 DNA reads as TGTGCCAGCTCACCACCGACCGGCCTTTCTGGAAACACCATATATTTT. This rearrangement joins TRBV18 to TRBJ1-3; no reliable D call. V was shortened by 0 bases and J by 1 base, with 10 bases between the two germline ends. The CDR3 runs 16 residues. From germline, CDR1 is KGHSH and CDR2 LQKENI.

As regards this clonotype: This may stem from a read error, because a much larger clone lies one nucleotide away. The conserved final phenylalanine or tryptophan is absent from the CDR3, which likely points to a read error. The chain couples TRBV7-2 to TRBJ1-5; D remains unclear. The germline CDR1 and CDR2 sequences are SGHTA and FQGNSA. The CDR3 covers 13 residues. Trimming shortened V by 3 bases and J by 5 bases, and 8 bases separated the two germline ends. The CDR3 protein is CASSFTYDQPQHI. The CDR3 DNA follows: TGTGCCAGCAGCTTTACGTATGATCAGCCCCAGCATATT.

This clonotype has just a few counts. The chain links TRBV7-9 to TRBJ1-1; D is perhaps TRBD1 (5 bases). Germline loops: CDR1 SEHNR, CDR2 FQNEAQ (reference sequence). The ends were cut back, 5 bases at V and 7 bases at J, with 20 bases in the middle. The CDR3 totals 15 residues. The CDR3 coding sequence is TGTGCCAGCAGCCCTCACGGGGGATCCCCCTATGAAGCTTTCTTT. Translated, it gives CASSPHGGSPYEAFF.

CDR3 bases: TGCGCCAGCAGCTGGGAACAAGAGACCCAGTACTTC. Translation: CASSWEQETQYF. The V call is TRBV5-1, the J call TRBJ2-5; D gene uncertain. This CDR3 is built from 12 residues. In germline, CDR1 is SGHRS, CDR2 YFSETQ. V lost 3 bases and J lost 2, with 5 bases in between. The whole variable domain, filled in from reference TRBV5-1 and TRBJ2-5, reads KAGVTQTPRYLIKTRGQQVTLSCSPISGHRSVSWYQQTPGQGLQFLFEYFSETQRNKGNFPGRFSGRQFSNSRSEMNVSTLELGDSALYLCASSWEQETQYFGPGTRLLVL.

This chain links TRBV5-1 with TRBJ2-7; D is ambiguous. The length of the CDR3 is 14 residues. The V and J ends lost 1 base and 4 bases respectively, with 12 bases between them. The germline CDR1 and CDR2 sequences are SGHRS and YFSETQ. CDR3 region: CASSLLARFYEQYF. The CDR3 nucleotides are TGCGCCAGCAGCTTGCTTGCGCGCTTTTACGAGCAGTACTTC.

In this sample, this clonotype turned up many times. The chain joins TRBV28 to TRBJ2-5, with TRBD2 as a possible D gene (6 bases). The CDR3 has 15 amino acids. V dropped 5 bases and J dropped 2 bases, with 15 bases sitting between them. Germline CDR1 and CDR2: MDHEN and SYDVKM. This chain's CDR3 is CASSVPFSGQETQYF. In DNA, the CDR3 is TGTGCCAGCAGTGTTCCCTTTAGCGGACAAGAGACCCAGTACTTC.

V and J are TRBV20-1 and TRBJ2-7; D may be TRBD1 (6 bases). The CDR3 is 15 residues long. The germline gives CDR1 DFQATT, CDR2 SNEGSKA (reference sequence). Trimming took off 0 bases at V and 0 bases at J, with 12 bases between the two ends. CDR3 coding DNA: TGCAGTGCTAGAGATCAGGGGTCCTTCTCCTACGAGCAGTACTTC. It translates to CSARDQGSFSYEQYF.

This clonotype was observed a few times. CDR3: CASSKGLAGGPEQYF. The CDR3 nucleotides read TGTGCCAGCAGCAAGGGACTAGCGGGAGGGCCCGAGCAGTACTTC. This chain joins TRBV5-4 and TRBJ2-7, with TRBD2 matching 16 bases. The trim removed 4 bases at V and 6 bases at J, leaving 4 bases unmatched. Germline CDR1 reads SGHNT; CDR2 reads YYREEE (reference sequence). CDR3 length: 15 residues.

V usage is TRBV11-2 and J usage is TRBJ1-4, with 9 bases identical to TRBD1. V lost 4 bases to trimming and J lost 7 bases; unmatched junction nucleotides: 4. Germline CDR1 reads SGHAT; CDR2 reads FQNNGV. CDR3 length: 14 residues. CDR3 in DNA: TGTGCCAGCAGCTACAGGGGGCAAAGTGAAAAACTGTTTTTT. This encodes CASSYRGQSEKLFF.

Ten or more counts support this clonotype. The chain combines TRBV20-1 with TRBJ2-7; 7 nucleotides match TRBD2. The CDR3 is 14 residues long. CDR1 DFQATT and CDR2 SNEGSKA come from the germline V gene (reference sequence). Trimming cost V 1 base and J 1 base; bases outside gene matches: 4. CDR3 in amino acids: CSARVAGASYEQYF. The CDR3 DNA reads TGCAGTGCTAGAGTGGCGGGAGCTTCCTACGAGCAGTACTTC.

This clonotype has only a few counts. The V and J genes are TRBV25-1 and TRBJ2-1; TRBD2 might be the D (5 bases). V was shortened by 2 bases and J by 10 bases, with 9 bases between the two germline ends. Germline V gene sequence: CDR1 MGHDK, CDR2 SYGVNS. This CDR3 has 12 residues. In nucleotides, the CDR3 is TGTGCCAGCAGTGAAGGCGGGCGGGAGCAGTTCTTC. This translates into CASSEGGREQFF.

The rearrangement joins TRBV2 to TRBJ2-5; D may match TRBD1 or TRBD2 (6 bases each). V was pared by 6 bases and J by 1 base, with 15 bases between. Germline CDR1 is SNHLY and CDR2 is FYNNEI. CDR3 length: 15 residues. The CDR3 sequence is CASRPGARGQETQYF. CDR3 in DNA: TGTGCCAGCAGACCGGGGGCAAGAGGCCAAGAGACCCAGTACTTC.

This clonotype was seen only a few times. The chain has TRBV5-1 and TRBJ2-5; D may be TRBD2 (5 bases). V was shortened by 1 base and J by 4 bases, with 14 bases between the two germline ends. Germline-derived CDR1 and CDR2 are SGHRS and YFSETQ. This CDR3 has 15 amino acids. The CDR3 loop reads CASSLTRPGGETQYF. The CDR3 DNA reads as TGCGCCAGCAGCTTGACTCGGCCAGGAGGAGAGACCCAGTACTTC.

This clonotype was recorded at least ten times. The chain uses TRBV2 and TRBJ2-5; TRBD2 agrees at 12 bases. This CDR3 spans 14 amino acids. V shed 5 bases and J 5 bases; nucleotides not matched to a gene: 3. The germline V gene has CDR1 SNHLY and CDR2 FYNNEI. The CDR3 reads CASSRLAGVETQYF. The CDR3 DNA reads as TGTGCCAGCAGTAGACTAGCGGGAGTGGAGACCCAGTACTTC.

This clonotype was observed a handful of times. The chain recombines TRBV30 with TRBJ2-5; maybe TRBD2 (6 bases). The V gene lost 0 bases and the J gene lost 5 bases, with 7 bases spanning the gap. Germline assignment: CDR1 GTSNPN and CDR2 SVGIG (reference sequence). The CDR3 totals 12 residues. CDR3 residues: CAWSVSGETQYF. In nucleotides, the CDR3 is TGTGCCTGGAGTGTGAGCGGGGAGACCCAGTACTTC.

The sample holds a few counts of this clonotype. The V and J genes are TRBV2 and TRBJ2-3, with D maybe TRBD1 (5 bases). CDR3 length equals 15 residues. The germline V gene has CDR1 SNHLY and CDR2 FYNNEI. Trimming shortened V by 5 bases and J by 6 bases, and 18 bases separated the two germline ends. CDR3 residues: CASSMDKGQWDTQYF. CDR3 bases: TGTGCCAGCAGTATGGACAAGGGCCAATGGGATACGCAGTATTTT.